Listed below are T cell receptor beta chains from one sample, sequenced in a study of post-analysis software for immune sequencing data. TCRdb independently ran MiXCR on the PCR reads; one entry per CDR3 protein. The sample lists about half a million distinct CDR3 sequences, around 31% occurring once. What was sequenced was blood. The receptors stem from a girl aged 2 to 17 with multiple sclerosis. Both conserved end residues are part of each CDR3. D genes are given only for firm matches. Size is stated for part of the rows, as once, few or many counts, or as a class when the clone is expanded.

V gene,D gene,J gene,clone size,CDR3 protein,CDR3 DNA
TRBV6-5,NA,TRBJ2-5,many,CASSYPGETQYF,TGTGCCAGCAGTTATCCAGGGGAGACCCAGTACTTC
TRBV6-2/TRBV6-3,TRBD2,TRBJ2-7,NA,CASSSGLGTYEQYF,TGTGCCAGCAGTTCGGGACTAGGTACCTACGAGCAGTACTTC
TRBV29-1,NA,TRBJ1-1,NA,CSVAHQGGSTEAFF,TGCAGCGTCGCGCACCAAGGTGGGAGCACTGAAGCTTTCTTT
TRBV5-1,NA,TRBJ2-5,few,CASSLAGATAGGETQYF,TGCGCCAGCAGCTTGGCGGGGGCAACGGCTGGGGGAGAGACCCAGTACTTC
TRBV7-2,NA,TRBJ1-5,NA,CASSQRGDQPQHF,TGTGCCAGCAGCCAACGCGGCGATCAGCCCCAGCATTTT
TRBV7-9,NA,TRBJ1-4,NA,CASSFGALREKLFF,TGTGCCAGCAGCTTCGGGGCCTTGAGGGAAAAACTGTTTTTT
TRBV5-5,NA,TRBJ1-1,NA,CASSQNSPEAFF,TGTGCCAGCAGCCAAAACAGTCCTGAAGCTTTCTTT
TRBV20-1,NA,TRBJ1-1,few,CSASGTEAFF,TGCAGTGCTAGCGGCACTGAAGCTTTCTTT
TRBV9,NA,TRBJ2-7,many,CASSVGGDEQYF,TGTGCCAGCAGCGTAGGGGGGGACGAGCAGTACTTC
TRBV20-1,NA,TRBJ1-2,NA,CSVLRGSLYGYTF,TGCAGTGTGTTGAGGGGTTCCCTCTATGGCTACACCTTC
TRBV20-1,TRBD1,TRBJ1-1,NA,CSARRGDRGHVMNTEAFF,TGCAGTGCTAGACGGGGGGACAGGGGGCATGTCATGAACACTGAAGCTTTCTTT
TRBV20-1,NA,TRBJ2-7,once,CSASGTDTYGQYF,TGCAGTGCTTCTGGGACGGATACCTATGGGCAGTACTTC
TRBV18,TRBD1,TRBJ1-2,NA,CASSRAGTANYGYTF,TGTGCCAGCTCACGAGCCGGGACAGCTAACTATGGCTACACCTTC
TRBV7-3,TRBD2,TRBJ2-1,once,CASSRGLAGANEQFF,TGTGCCAGCAGCCGGGGACTAGCGGGGGCGAATGAGCAGTTCTTC
TRBV6-5,NA,TRBJ1-1,NA,CASSYESLYTEAFF,TGTGCCAGCAGTTACGAAAGTCTTTACACTGAAGCTTTCTTT
TRBV5-1,NA,TRBJ1-6,NA,CASSLSSPGRSPLHF,TGCGCCAGCAGCTTAAGTAGTCCTGGGCGTTCACCCCTCCACTTT
TRBV5-1,NA,TRBJ2-1,few,CASREFGGATNNEQFF,TGCGCCAGCAGAGAGTTTGGGGGCGCGACTAACAATGAGCAGTTCTTC
TRBV7-2,TRBD2,TRBJ2-1,NA,CASVLVATSGSNEQFF,TGTGCCAGCGTCCTAGTTGCGACTAGCGGGAGTAATGAGCAGTTCTTC
TRBV20-1,NA,TRBJ2-3,few,CSSYLPRGSADTQYF,TGCAGTTCCTACCTACCCAGGGGCTCGGCAGATACGCAGTATTTT
TRBV7-3,TRBD1,TRBJ2-5,NA,CASSLSTQGAAQETQYF,TGTGCCAGCAGCTTATCGACCCAGGGGGCGGCTCAAGAGACCCAGTACTTC
TRBV9,NA,TRBJ1-1,NA,CASSVGLTNTEAFF,TGTGCCAGCAGCGTTGGTCTCACGAACACTGAAGCTTTCTTT
TRBV5-1,NA,TRBJ2-7,NA,CASSFTSRYNEQYF,TGCGCCAGCAGCTTTACCAGTCGTTACAATGAGCAGTACTTC
TRBV6-5,NA,TRBJ1-1,NA,CASNRLGTEAFF,TGTGCCAGCAATCGGTTGGGAACTGAAGCTTTCTTT